This T cell receptor (beta chain) stems from a study of blood T cell repertoires in COVID-19. Study overall: Acute and convalescent COVID-19 specimens originated in the United States, Italy and Spain. From T cells, B-cell-depleted T cells, or PBMCs came the material, which was cDNA or gDNA.

Authors' analysis steps: Researchers report that nucleated cell counts were estimated from reference gene primer amplification. The assay was immunoSEQ multiplex PCR, and TCRdb's table has in-frame clones only and misses some. V and J calls and clone size are those listed in that table; D and trimming were worked out from the DNA. The sample records roughly 70,000 clones, 88% being singletons. The CDR3 has 12 residues. Per germline, CDR1 SGHTA and CDR2 FQGTGA. The V and J ends lost 4 bases and 10 bases respectively, with 12 bases between them. The rearrangement joins TRBV7-3 to TRBJ2-3, with a tentative D call TRBD2 (6 bases). This receptor was identified in a human donor in a cohort sampled during active COVID-19. Sequenced input: peripheral blood. The CDR3 protein is CASSSAEGAQYF. Written as DNA, the CDR3 is TGTGCCAGCAGCTCCGCGGAGGGCGCGCAGTATTTT.